This T cell receptor beta chain was documented in a study of tumor-infiltrating lymphocytes in primary liver carcinoma. Study summary: Patients of both sexes were 30 to 69 years old. Stage T1-T3 N0M0 tumors measured 4.2 to 10 cm at most. Study outcomes and limitations: Blood had a significantly lower top-250-clone fraction than tumors did (p = 0.039).

Germline DNA was also extracted, while the blood RNA originated from unsorted whole blood. Preoperatively, four milliliters of peripheral blood were collected. TCR beta cDNA was reverse-transcribed from about 500 ng of total RNA. The reaction used a constant-region primer and ProtoScript II reverse transcriptase. Slightly modified ARM-PCR with three nested multiplex PCR rounds yielded TCR beta libraries. Two initial PCR rounds of around 10 cycles each paired TRBV1-TRBV30 forward primers with a C-beta reverse primer. TCRdb re-called the multiplex PCR reads with MiXCR, one entry per CDR3 protein. The table lists about 350,000 distinct CDR3 sequences, around three fifths of them singletons. In regard to this clonotype: Its antigen is still unknown. A much larger clonotype is one base distant, so this may be a read error.

Germline CDR1 reads SGHDT; CDR2 reads YYEEEE. The CDR3 runs 13 residues. The germline V and J ends were trimmed by 0 bases and 9 bases, with 10 bases remaining between them. The sample consisted of peripheral blood. The TCR was taken from a man in his forties with primary liver carcinoma and hepatitis B virus infection. The genes are TRBV5-6 and TRBJ2-1; no clear D. Here the CDR3 reads CASSLVSVGEQFF. The CDR3 nucleotides are TGTGCCAGCAGCTTGGTTTCCGTAGGTGAGCAGTTCTTC. Full variable domain (remainder filled in from reference TRBV5-6 and TRBJ2-1): DAGVTQSPTHLIKTRGQQVTLRCSPKSGHDTVSWYQQALGQGPQFIFQYYEEEERQRGNFPDRFSGHQFPNYSSELNVNALLLGDSALYLCASSLVSVGEQFFGPGTRLTVL.